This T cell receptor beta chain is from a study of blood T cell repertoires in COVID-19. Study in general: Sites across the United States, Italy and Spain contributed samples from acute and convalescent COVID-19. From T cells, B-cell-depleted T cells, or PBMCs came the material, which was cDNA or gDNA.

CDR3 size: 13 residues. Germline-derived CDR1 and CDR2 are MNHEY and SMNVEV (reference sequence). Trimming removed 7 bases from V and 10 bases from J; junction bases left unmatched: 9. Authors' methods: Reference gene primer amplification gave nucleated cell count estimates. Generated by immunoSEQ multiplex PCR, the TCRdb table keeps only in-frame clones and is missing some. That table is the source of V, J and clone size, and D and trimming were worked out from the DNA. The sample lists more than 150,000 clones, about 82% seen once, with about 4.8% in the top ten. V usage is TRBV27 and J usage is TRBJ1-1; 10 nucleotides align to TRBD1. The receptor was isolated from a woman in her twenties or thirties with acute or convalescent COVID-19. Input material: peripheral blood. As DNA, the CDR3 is TGTGCCAGCACCGACAGGGGGCGAGGGGCAGCTTTCTTT. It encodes CASTDRGRGAAFF.